This T cell receptor (beta chain) was sequenced during a study of regulatory T cells in long-lasting Graves disease. Combining iRepertoire HTBI primers with Arm-PCR of CDR3 regions, the authors built TCR beta libraries. TCRdb passed the multiplex PCR reads through MiXCR, listing each CDR3 protein once. In the table there are roughly 350,000 distinct CDR3 sequences, around 16% of which are singletons. CDR3 length: 16 amino acids. Trimming took 5 bases from V and 4 from J; bases not matched to a gene: 6. Germline V gene lookup returns CDR1 MNHEY and CDR2 SVGEGT. This clonotype was seen many times. Its specificity is unknown. Study-level results: Among samples with persistent disease, TRBV28, TRBJ1-2 and TRBJ2-5 were favored.

Time point here: newly diagnosed GD, antithyroid drugs for less than 3 months. From RNA extracted from PBMCs, the TCR library was made. The data also belong to a second study, concerning T cells in Graves' hyperthyroidism and ophthalmopathy.

The V gene is TRBV6-2 or TRBV6-3, the J gene TRBJ2-3; TRBD2 agrees at 13 bases. The sequencing used peripheral blood mononuclear cells (PBMCs), collected at new diagnosis, from a patient treated with antithyroid drugs. The source is a woman between 18 and 29 years old with Graves disease. CDR3: CASSGGTSGVPDTQYF. The CDR3 nucleotides read TGTGCCAGCAGTGGGGGGACTAGCGGGGTTCCAGATACGCAGTATTTT.